This T cell receptor beta chain was recorded in a study of OX40 agonist ivuxolimab in advanced cancers. Generated by immunoSEQ multiplex PCR, the TCRdb table keeps only in-frame clones and is missing some. This sample has around 60,000 clones, with roughly 80% found just once. V was cut by 5 bases and J by 4 bases, with 14 bases left in between. Germline assignment: CDR1 LNHDA and CDR2 SQIVND (reference sequence). The CDR3 runs 15 residues. The genes are TRBV19 and TRBJ1-4; D is perhaps TRBD1 (5 bases). This TCR was sampled from an adult with an advanced solid tumor such as melanoma, head and neck, liver or kidney cancer. This material consisted of CD4+ or CD8+ T cells sorted from blood, taken in a trial of the OX40 agonist ivuxolimab. The CDR3 here is CASSAGLGVNEKLFF. DNA for the CDR3: TGTGCCAGTAGTGCAGGGTTAGGGGTTAATGAAAAACTGTTTTTT.